Presented here are 30 T cell receptor beta chains from one specimen sequenced in a study of post-analysis software for immune sequencing data. TCR beta cDNA libraries included unique molecular identifiers. TCRdb re-derived calls from the PCR reads in MiXCR, one entry per CDR3 protein. The data hold 170,000 or so distinct CDR3 sequences, with about 32% observed a single time. Antigens for these TCRs are unknown. Whole-study findings and limits: Among 5 or 6 TRBV segments more frequent in patients than controls were TRBV5-6, TRBV5-1 and TRBV20-1.

The sequencing sample was made of blood. The receptors derive from a girl aged 10-17 years with multiple sclerosis.

Only a few counts were recorded for this clonotype. The genes are TRBV7-2 and TRBJ1-6, with D possibly TRBD1 on 5 matching bases. The CDR3 extends over 14 amino acids. The germline V gene encodes CDR1 SGHTA and CDR2 FQGNSA. Trimming shortened V by 5 bases and J by 7 bases, and 12 bases separated the two germline ends. The CDR3 DNA reads TGTGCCAGCAGCCGAGAGGGGCGAAATTCACCCCTCCACTTT. Protein product: CASSREGRNSPLHF. Full variable domain (missing parts from reference TRBV7-2 and TRBJ1-6): GAGVSQSPSNKVTEKGKDVELRCDPISGHTALYWYRQSLGQGLEFLIYFQGNSAPDKSGLPSDRFSAERTGGSVSTLTIQRTQQEDSAVYLCASSREGRNSPLHFGNGTRLTVT.

Turning to this clonotype: Given a much more abundant clone one base away, this may be a read error. This chain uses TRBV7-9 with TRBJ1-1; TRBD1 aligns across 7 bases. This CDR3 spans 14 amino acids. The V gene end was trimmed by 0 bases and the J gene end by 4 bases; junction bases not matched to a gene: 2. Germline V gene lookup returns CDR1 SEHNR and CDR2 FQNEAQ (reference sequence). Written as DNA, the CDR3 is TGTGCCAGCAGCTTAGCTCCAGGGGGCACTGAAGCTTTCTTT. Amino acid sequence: CASSLAPGGTEAFF.

The gene calls are TRBV7-9 and TRBJ1-1, with 8 bases identical to TRBD1. The junction had 15 bases not matched to a gene; V was cut back by 5 bases and J by 4 bases. Germline V gene sequence: CDR1 SEHNR, CDR2 FQNEAQ (reference sequence). CDR3 length equals 17 residues. The DNA of the CDR3 is TGTGCCAGCAGCCCCGACAGTGGACAGGGCTTAGGCACTGAAGCTTTCTTT. This gives the protein CASSPDSGQGLGTEAFF.

In this sample, this clonotype turned up a few times. The junction departs from the called germline gene at one end, perhaps through a read error. The rearrangement uses TRBV12-3 or TRBV12-4 and TRBJ2-1; D is perhaps TRBD1 (6 bases). The CDR3 totals 15 residues. CDR3 DNA: TGTGCCGGCAGCCCGCGAGGGGGACCGACCGGGGAGCAGTTCTTC. Amino acids: CAGSPRGGPTGEQFF.

Regarding this clonotype: At one end, the junction sequence differs from germline, possibly due to a read error. The chain couples TRBV11-2 to TRBJ2-3; D unresolved. CDR3 size: 14 residues. In germline, CDR1 is SGHAT, CDR2 FQNNGV. The CDR3 loop is CAGSSRTSQDTQYF. The CDR3, as DNA: TGTGCCGGCAGTTCACGGACCAGCCAAGATACGCAGTATTTT.

The rearrangement links TRBV6-6 to TRBJ1-2; TRBD1 might be the D (5 bases). This CDR3 is built from 15 residues. Germline-derived CDR1 and CDR2 are MNHNY and SVGAGI (reference sequence). V was clipped by 6 bases and J by 5 bases, with 19 bases between them. The CDR3 sequence is CASSPVRGGSYGYTF. CDR3 nucleotide sequence: TGTGCCAGCAGCCCAGTAAGGGGCGGTTCGTATGGCTACACCTTC.

This clonotype was detected only a few times. This rearrangement joins TRBV9 to TRBJ2-1, with D perhaps matching TRBD2 (6 bases). Germline V CDR1 and CDR2: SGDLS, YYNGEE. Trimming removed 3 bases at V and 4 bases at J, with 14 bases between. The length of the CDR3 is 15 residues. CDR3 DNA sequence: TGTGCCAGCAGCGCCCGGGACTCCACTTACAATGAGCAGTTCTTC. Translation: CASSARDSTYNEQFF.

V is TRBV5-1 and J is TRBJ2-7; D ambiguous. The J call is in doubt because the DNA end fits TRBJ2-5 better. CDR1 and CDR2 (germline): SGHRS, YFSETQ. CDR3 length: 12 amino acids. This chain's CDR3 is CASSLEWETQYF. The CDR3 bases are TGCGCCAGCAGCTTGGAATGGGAGACCCAGTACTTC.

The chain combines TRBV28 with TRBJ2-7; perhaps TRBD1 as D (6 bases). The CDR3 sequence is 13 residues long. With 4 bases removed from V and 8 bases from J, the gap between germline ends came to 15 bases. Germline CDR1 reads MDHEN; CDR2 reads SYDVKM. CDR3 sequence reads: CASSSRPDSQQYF. DNA of the CDR3: TGTGCCAGCAGTTCAAGACCGGACAGCCAGCAGTACTTC.

A note on this clonotype: Just one base apart from a much larger clone, this may be a read error. The chain recombines TRBV10-3 with TRBJ2-3, with a tentative D call TRBD2 (5 bases). V gave up 2 bases and J gave up 3 bases, with 9 bases separating them. Per germline, CDR1 ENHRY and CDR2 SYGVKD. The CDR3 runs 14 residues. The CDR3 nucleotides read TGTGCCATCAGTGAGGCGACGGGGACAGATACGCAGTATTTT. It codes for CAISEATGTDTQYF.

A few counts support this clonotype. This sequence joins TRBV12-3 or TRBV12-4 and TRBJ1-1; tentative D call: TRBD1 (6 bases). The germline V and J ends were trimmed by 4 bases and 8 bases, with 26 bases remaining between them. The CDR3 is 17 residues long. In nucleotides, the CDR3 is TGTGCCAGCAGTTCGCACCGCTATTTACAGGGTAGGGGAGAAGCTTTCTTT. Protein product: CASSSHRYLQGRGEAFF.

A few counts support this clonotype. Here the CDR3 reads CSARGPTRGPGGPKLFHEQFF. The CDR3 DNA reads as TGCAGTGCTAGAGGCCCTACCCGGGGTCCGGGAGGGCCTAAACTCTTTCATGAGCAGTTCTTC. The rearrangement joins TRBV20-1 to TRBJ2-1, with 8 bases fitting TRBD2. Germline V lookup: CDR1 DFQATT, CDR2 SNEGSKA (reference sequence). The CDR3 is made up of 21 amino acids. Germline trimming cut 1 base from V and 8 bases from J; bases unmatched to any gene: 28.

With respect to this clonotype: This may be a read error: a much more frequent sequence differs by one nucleotide. The chain joins TRBV2 to TRBJ2-7; tentatively, D is TRBD1 (5 bases). V lost 10 bases to trimming and J lost 3 bases, with 10 bases between them. Looked up from germline, CDR1 is SNHLY and CDR2 is FYNNEI. CDR3 size: 11 residues. The CDR3 DNA is TGTGCCAATCTTACAGGCTACGAGCAGTACTTC. Translation: CANLTGYEQYF.

The sample holds a few counts of this clonotype. The chain links TRBV30 to TRBJ2-5; D is unclear. Per the germline V gene, CDR1 is GTSNPN and CDR2 is SVGIG (reference sequence). This CDR3 contains 12 residues. V was clipped by 1 base and J by 1 base, with 4 bases between them. The CDR3 region is CAWSATQETQYF. The CDR3 nucleotides read TGTGCCTGGAGTGCAACCCAAGAGACCCAGTACTTC.

This clonotype was observed many times. The chain is built from TRBV29-1 and TRBJ2-5; D is ambiguous. This CDR3 is 14 amino acids long. Germline V CDR1 and CDR2: SQVTM, ANQGSEA. The V end was cut by 5 bases, the J end by 2 bases, with 15 bases between. CDR3 sequence: CSVLAASGQETQYF. DNA for the CDR3: TGCAGCGTTCTCGCCGCGAGTGGGCAAGAGACCCAGTACTTC.

This clonotype was seen many times. This sequence joins TRBV6-5 and TRBJ1-2, with TRBD1 as a possible D gene (5 bases). V was shortened by 1 base and J by 2 bases, with 11 bases between the two germline ends. Germline V gene data show CDR1 as MNHEY and CDR2 as SVGAGI. This CDR3 region has 15 residues. CDR3 amino acids: CASSYFLGGNYGYTF. DNA of the CDR3: TGTGCCAGCAGTTACTTTCTCGGGGGGAACTATGGCTACACCTTC.

The CDR3 here is CATRSGLARGEQFF. The CDR3 DNA is TGTGCGACCCGATCGGGACTAGCGAGGGGAGAGCAGTTCTTC. The chain joins TRBV28 to TRBJ2-1; the match to TRBD2 covers 10 bases. Germline CDR1 and CDR2: MDHEN and SYDVKM. The CDR3 has 14 amino acids. Complete variable domain (other parts from reference TRBV28 and TRBJ2-1): DVKVTQSSRYLVKRTGEKVFLECVQDMDHENMFWYRQDPGLGLRLIYFSYDVKMKEKGDIPEGYSVSREKKERFSLILESASTNQTSMYLCATRSGLARGEQFFGPGTRLTVL.

The chain uses TRBV5-4 and TRBJ2-1; 12 nucleotides line up with TRBD2. Per germline, CDR1 SGHNT and CDR2 YYREEE (reference sequence). The CDR3 consists of 18 residues. Losses at the gene ends were 4 bases for V and 6 bases for J; bases not matched to a gene: 14. The CDR3 spells CASSQTGTSGPLPNEQFF. In DNA, the CDR3 is TGTGCCAGCAGCCAGACCGGGACTAGCGGGCCTCTTCCCAATGAGCAGTTCTTC.

On this clonotype itself: A much larger clone differs from this one at a single base, so this may be a read error. The CDR3 DNA sequence: TGTGCCAGCATTGGTGGGCTAGCGGGAGGAACAACCTACGGGCAGTACTTC. This encodes CASIGGLAGGTTYGQYF. This chain uses TRBV27 with TRBJ2-7; TRBD2 agrees at 11 bases. The CDR3 has 17 amino acids. Germline assignment: CDR1 MNHEY and CDR2 SMNVEV (reference sequence).

The V gene is TRBV6-4, the J gene TRBJ2-1; 10 bases map to TRBD2. J was trimmed by 9 bases and V by 6 bases; bases with no gene match: 5. In germline, CDR1 is MRHNA, CDR2 SNTAGT. There are 13 residues in the CDR3. The CDR3 DNA sequence: TGTGCCAGCAGCATCGGGACTAGCGTTGAGCAGTTCTTC. Its protein product is CASSIGTSVEQFF.

This clonotype was observed a few times. V usage is TRBV27 and J usage is TRBJ1-2; D is perhaps TRBD1 (6 bases). V shed 1 base and J shed 5 bases, with 17 bases lying between them. The CDR3 spans 16 residues. Germline loops: CDR1 MNHEY, CDR2 SMNVEV (reference sequence). CDR3 DNA: TGTGCCAGCAGTTTATTGGCAGGGGCCTCGATTTATGGCTACACCTTC. It encodes CASSLLAGASIYGYTF.

For the CDR3, the DNA is TGCGCCAGCAGCTTAACTAGCGGGAGTCGAAATGAGCAGTTCTTC. It encodes CASSLTSGSRNEQFF. This chain uses TRBV5-1 with TRBJ2-1; TRBD2 matches at 11 bases. This CDR3 region has 15 residues. Germline V gene lookup returns CDR1 SGHRS and CDR2 YFSETQ. The ends lost 2 bases at V and 7 bases at J; junction bases unmatched: 5.

The chain links TRBV19 to TRBJ1-1, with unresolved D. This CDR3 spans 16 amino acids. The ends were cut back, 6 bases at V and 1 base at J, with 18 bases in the middle. CDR1 and CDR2 (germline): LNHDA, SQIVND (reference sequence). This CDR3 is CASSPSYKWANTEAFF. As DNA, the CDR3 is TGTGCCAGTAGCCCTTCGTACAAGTGGGCGAACACTGAAGCTTTCTTT.

The gene calls are TRBV2 and TRBJ2-1, with 9 bases aligning to TRBD1. The CDR3 extends over 15 amino acids. Germline lookup yields CDR1 SNHLY and CDR2 FYNNEI. The V gene end was trimmed by 3 bases and the J gene end by 9 bases; junction bases not matched to a gene: 9. CDR3 sequence (DNA): TGTGCCAGCAGTGAGGGGGAACAGGGGGCGGGTGAGCAGTTCTTC. It is translated as CASSEGEQGAGEQFF. The full variable domain, in which reference TRBV2 and TRBJ2-1 provide the parts outside the CDR3, is EPEVTQTPSHQVTQMGQEVILRCVPISNHLYFYWYRQILGQKVEFLVSFYNNEISEKSEIFDDQFSVERPDGSNFTLKIRSTKLEDSAMYFCASSEGEQGAGEQFFGPGTRLTVL.

The chain couples TRBV7-2 to TRBJ1-2; 8 bases fit TRBD1. J gave up 2 bases and V 4 bases, and 6 bases lay outside the gene matches. There are 15 residues in the CDR3. The germline CDR1 and CDR2 sequences are SGHTA and FQGNSA. In nucleotides, the CDR3 is TGTGCCAGCAGCTCCTTCGGACAGGGAAACTATGGCTACACCTTC. Translated, it gives CASSSFGQGNYGYTF.

The chain employs TRBV12-3 or TRBV12-4 and TRBJ2-2; D remains ambiguous. Trimming stripped 5 bases from V and 6 bases from J, with 4 bases between. CDR3 length: 11 residues. In DNA form, the CDR3 reads TGTGCCAGCAGTGACGCCGGGGAGCTGTTTTTT. Protein: CASSDAGELFF.

The gene calls are TRBV12-3 or TRBV12-4 and TRBJ1-2; D unclear. The ends were cut back, 2 bases at V and 4 bases at J, with 5 bases in the middle. The CDR3 sequence is 12 residues long. CDR3 loop: CASSLTVYGYTF. In DNA, the CDR3 is TGTGCCAGCAGTTTAACGGTCTATGGCTACACCTTC.

This clonotype was picked up a small number of times. The chain employs TRBV27 and TRBJ2-7, with D possibly TRBD2 on 6 matching bases. Trimming removed 0 bases at V and 2 bases at J, with 14 bases between. CDR1 is MNHEY and CDR2 is SMNVEV in the germline V gene (reference sequence). The CDR3 loop spans 16 amino acids. The CDR3 is CASSLSISGNPYEQYF. The DNA of the CDR3 is TGTGCCAGCAGTTTATCCATTAGCGGTAACCCCTACGAGCAGTACTTC.

This clonotype was picked up many times. The chain employs TRBV5-1 and TRBJ2-7, with 7 nucleotides matching TRBD1. Germline trimming cut 2 bases from V and 0 bases from J; bases unmatched to any gene: 2. The CDR3 has 14 residues. Germline CDR1 and CDR2: SGHRS and YFSETQ. The CDR3: CASSLGTASYEQYF. CDR3 nucleotide sequence: TGCGCCAGCAGCTTAGGGACAGCCTCCTACGAGCAGTACTTC.

The CDR3 region is CATSDYRVNTGELFF. CDR3 in DNA: TGTGCCACCAGTGATTATAGGGTCAACACCGGGGAGCTGTTTTTT. This chain uses TRBV24-1 with TRBJ2-2; D remains unclear. This CDR3 spans 15 amino acids. The ends were cut back, 2 bases at V and 2 bases at J, with 8 bases in the middle. Per germline, CDR1 KGHDR and CDR2 SFDVKD.